This T cell receptor beta chain was recovered during a study of blood T cell repertoires in COVID-19. Study background: There were acute and convalescent COVID-19 samples, and they came from the United States, Italy and Spain. PBMCs, B-cell-depleted T cells, or T cells were the source of the cDNA or gDNA that made up the material.

Germline trimming cut 0 bases from V and 2 bases from J; bases unmatched to any gene: 6. The CDR3 covers 17 residues. The germline V gene has CDR1 KGHDR and CDR2 SFDVKD. In the authors' workflow: Quantification of nucleated cells was approximated via reference gene primer amplification. Clones were sequenced by immunoSEQ multiplex PCR, and TCRdb holds only the in-frame ones, with some missing. For V, J and clone size, that table is used; D and trimming come from the DNA. The sample holds fewer than 50,000 clones, roughly 88% seen once. This sequence originates from a human donor in a cohort sampled during active COVID-19. Sequenced: peripheral blood. The V and J genes are TRBV24-1 and TRBJ2-3; 8 nucleotides line up with TRBD2. The CDR3 nucleotides are TGTGCCACCAGTGATTTGGGTAGCGGGATTTACACAGATACGCAGTATTTT. It yields the protein CATSDLGSGIYTDTQYF.